Listed below are T cell receptor beta chains from one sample, sequenced in a study of blood T cell repertoires in COVID-19. Measured with immunoSEQ multiplex PCR; TCRdb has only the in-frame clones, and not every one. Among 65,000 to 75,000 clones listed, 75% were seen once. Sequencing input: peripheral blood. These receptors were taken from a man aged 70 or older with acute or convalescent COVID-19. CDR3s include the opening cysteine and the closing phenylalanine or tryptophan. The D gene is left open where the match is weak. Only part of the rows carry a size: once, few, many, or a class if the clone is expanded.

clone_size,v_call,j_call,d_call,cdr3_nt,cdr3_aa
NA,TRBV12-5,TRBJ2-2,NA,TGTGCTAGTGGTTTGGGGACCGGGGAGCTGCTTTTT,CASGLGTGELLF
NA,TRBV6-6,TRBJ2-1,TRBD1,TGTGCCAGCAGGGGACAGGGTTCCTACAATGAGCAGTTCTTC,CASRGQGSYNEQFF
NA,TRBV24-1,TRBJ2-3,NA,TGTGCCATCGGACTGGAAAGCACAGATACGCAGTATTTT,CAIGLESTDTQYF
NA,TRBV28,TRBJ2-1,TRBD1,TGTGCCAGCAGTCAAGGACAGGGTTTGAATGAGCAGTTCTTC,CASSQGQGLNEQFF
NA,TRBV24-1,TRBJ2-2,TRBD1,TGTGCCACCAGTGACTACAGGGGAACCGGGGAGCTGTTTTTT,CATSDYRGTGELFF
once,TRBV10-3,TRBJ1-1,NA,TGTGCCATCAGTACCGCAGTGGTGTCCAGGGATCCGTTTGGTAGCGGTTTCTTT,CAISTAVVSRDPFGSGFF
NA,TRBV4-2,TRBJ2-7,NA,TGTGCCAGCAGCCAAGGTCAAGCGGAAACCTACGAGCAGTACTTC,CASSQGQAETYEQYF
medium-sized,TRBV3-1/TRBV3-2,TRBJ1-1,TRBD1,TGTGCCAGCAGCGCACAGGGGACCACTGAAGCTTTCTTT,CASSAQGTTEAFF
NA,TRBV28,TRBJ2-1,TRBD2,TGTGCCAGCAGGCGCAGCGGGAGCTCCTACAATGAGCAGTTCTTC,CASRRSGSSYNEQFF
few,TRBV5-4,TRBJ1-2,TRBD1,TGTGCCAGCAGCCTAGGGACAGTCGTCAACTATGGCTACACCTTC,CASSLGTVVNYGYTF
NA,TRBV7-9,TRBJ1-3,NA,TGTGCCAGCCGTGAGGGGGCTGGAAACACCATATATTTT,CASREGAGNTIYF
few,TRBV28,TRBJ1-1,NA,TGTGCCAGCAGCCGGACAGCCGCTCCGAACACTGAAGCTTTCTTT,CASSRTAAPNTEAFF
NA,TRBV28,TRBJ2-7,NA,TGTGCCAGCAGTCCCTACGGCACTCGAGGATCCTACGAGCAGTACTTC,CASSPYGTRGSYEQYF
NA,TRBV28,TRBJ2-5,TRBD2,TGTGCCAGCAGTGCCCAAGGGACTAGCGGGGACTTC,CASSAQGTSGDF
NA,TRBV28,TRBJ1-5,NA,TGTGCCAGCAAAGTGCAGGGAAATCAGCCCCAGCATTTT,CASKVQGNQPQHF
NA,TRBV5-1,TRBJ2-1,NA,TGCGCCAGCAGCTTTGGGGAGACCTACAATGAGCAGTTCTTC,CASSFGETYNEQFF
NA,TRBV18,TRBJ2-3,NA,TGTGCCAGCTCACCAAGGGGAGGTAATGCAGATACGCAGTATTTT,CASSPRGGNADTQYF
NA,TRBV9,TRBJ1-3,TRBD1,TGTGCCAGCAGCGTAGTAGACAGGGGGCATGGAAACACCATATATTTT,CASSVVDRGHGNTIYF
NA,TRBV5-1,TRBJ2-5,TRBD2,TGCGCCAGCAGCAAACTAGCGGGAGGATCTGAGACCCAGTACTTC,CASSKLAGGSETQYF
NA,TRBV19,TRBJ2-7,TRBD2,TGTGCCAGTAGTAACCTACCGGGACTAGCGGGAAGCCCCTACGAGCAGTACTTC,CASSNLPGLAGSPYEQYF
few,TRBV2,TRBJ2-3,TRBD1,TGTGCCAGCAGTGAGAGTCTCCAGGGGGGCACAGATACGCAGTATTTT,CASSESLQGGTDTQYF
NA,TRBV9,TRBJ1-1,NA,TGTGCCAGCAGCGTAGTAGGGGGGGGCACTGAAGCTTTCTTT,CASSVVGGGTEAFF
NA,TRBV14,TRBJ1-1,NA,TGTGCCAGCCGGCCCAGTGGGAAAGGGGTGGCTTTCTTT,CASRPSGKGVAFF
NA,TRBV27,TRBJ1-1,TRBD1,TGTGCCAGCAGTTGGACAGGGTCGAACACTGAAGCTTTCTTT,CASSWTGSNTEAFF
NA,TRBV24-1,TRBJ1-4,NA,TGTGCCACCAGTGACCCGTCGGGGGAAAAACTGTTTTTT,CATSDPSGEKLFF
once,TRBV5-1,TRBJ2-1,TRBD2,TGCGCCAGCAGCTTGAATAGAGGACTAGCGAACGATGAGCAGTTCTTC,CASSLNRGLANDEQFF
NA,TRBV5-1,TRBJ1-1,TRBD1,TGCGCCAGCAGCCGTTCCGGGACAGCTAACACTGAAGCTTTCTTT,CASSRSGTANTEAFF
NA,TRBV27,TRBJ1-1,NA,TGTGCCAGCAGTTTCCAGGGGACGGGGACTGAAGCTTTCTTT,CASSFQGTGTEAFF
NA,TRBV27,TRBJ1-6,TRBD1,TGTGCCAGCAGACCCGGGACAGGGGGCGCCTCCTATAATTCACCCCTCCACTTT,CASRPGTGGASYNSPLHF
many,TRBV6-1,TRBJ2-7,NA,TGTGCCAGCAGTGAAGCCTCTATACCAGGGTTCTCCTACGAGCAGTACTTC,CASSEASIPGFSYEQYF
once,TRBV6-6,TRBJ2-7,TRBD1,TGTGCCAGCAGTTCTCTTCGACAGGGGGACTACGAGCAGTACTTC,CASSSLRQGDYEQYF
NA,TRBV5-1,TRBJ2-2,NA,TGCGCCAGCAGCTTGGTGGGGGGCACCGGGGAGCTGTTTTTT,CASSLVGGTGELFF
few,TRBV4-1,TRBJ1-5,TRBD1,TGCGCCAGCAGCCAATCCGGGACAGGGTGGAATCAGCCCCAGCATTTT,CASSQSGTGWNQPQHF
few,TRBV7-3,TRBJ2-3,TRBD2,TGTGCCAGCAGCCACCAGGGACTAGCGGGCACAACTAGCACAGATACGCAGTATTTT,CASSHQGLAGTTSTDTQYF
NA,TRBV18,TRBJ2-1,NA,TGTGCCAGCTCACCACGAGACAGGAGCGAGCAGTTCTTC,CASSPRDRSEQFF
NA,TRBV28,TRBJ1-1,NA,TGTGCCAGCAGTTTAACAGAGAACACTGAAGCTTTCTTT,CASSLTENTEAFF
once,TRBV27,TRBJ2-1,TRBD2,TGTGCCAGCACCCCTGCCGGGAGGATCAATGAGCAGTTCTTC,CASTPAGRINEQFF
NA,TRBV12-3/TRBV12-4,TRBJ2-7,NA,TGTGCCAGCAGTTCCGGCGGGGTTTACGAGCAGTACTTC,CASSSGGVYEQYF
once,TRBV19,TRBJ2-7,TRBD2,TGTGCCAGTAGTCTCCCCGGGACTAGCGGGACCGTCGAGCAGTACTTC,CASSLPGTSGTVEQYF
NA,TRBV28,TRBJ1-1,TRBD1,TGTGCCAGCAGCGGGACAGGGGGAACTGAAGCTTTCTTT,CASSGTGGTEAFF
NA,TRBV28,TRBJ2-1,TRBD2,TGTGCCAGCAGTCCCCGACTAGCGGGGTTCTACAATGAGCAGTTCTTC,CASSPRLAGFYNEQFF
NA,TRBV16,TRBJ1-1,NA,TGTGCCAGCAGCCAAGGAGGGACCAACACTGAAGCTTTCTTT,CASSQGGTNTEAFF
once,TRBV7-8,TRBJ2-7,TRBD2,TGTGCCAGCAGCTTATTTAGCGGGTGGTTCGGAGAGCAGTACTTC,CASSLFSGWFGEQYF
NA,TRBV3-1/TRBV3-2,TRBJ2-3,TRBD2,TGTGCCAGCAGCCAAGCACTAGCGGGAGCTACAGATACGCAGTATTTT,CASSQALAGATDTQYF
many,TRBV18,TRBJ1-2,TRBD1,TGTGCCAGCTCACCATCCGGACAGGGGGCTGCTGGCTACACCTTC,CASSPSGQGAAGYTF
NA,TRBV6-6,TRBJ1-5,NA,TGTGCCAGCAGCATCAGGGTCTATAGCAATCAGCCCCAGCATTTT,CASSIRVYSNQPQHF
NA,TRBV7-9,TRBJ2-2,NA,TGTGCCAGCAGCTTTGCTATGAACACCGGGGAGCTGTTTTTT,CASSFAMNTGELFF
once,TRBV28,TRBJ1-6,TRBD1,TGTGCCAGCAGTCCGTCGGGACAGGGGAATTCACCCCTCCACTTT,CASSPSGQGNSPLHF
NA,TRBV28,TRBJ1-3,TRBD1,TGTGCCACCCAGGGGGCTCAGGTAGTTGGAAACACCATATATTTT,CATQGAQVVGNTIYF
NA,TRBV27,TRBJ2-7,TRBD1,TGTGCCAGCAGTTTAAGGGACAGGGGCCGGCAGTACTTC,CASSLRDRGRQYF
NA,TRBV5-6,TRBJ2-5,TRBD1,TGTGCCAGCAGCAGAGGACAGGGGACAGAGACCCAGTACTTC,CASSRGQGTETQYF
few,TRBV2,TRBJ2-5,NA,TGTGCCAGCAGTCCTCAGGGAGGGGGGCTGAGGGGGACCCAGTACTTC,CASSPQGGGLRGTQYF
NA,TRBV7-3,TRBJ2-2,NA,TGTGCCAGCAGCACCAACAGGGACACCGGGGAGCTGTTTTTT,CASSTNRDTGELFF
NA,TRBV7-6,TRBJ2-2,TRBD1,TGTGCCAGCAGCCTCGGGACAGCGAACACCGGGGAGCTGTTTTTT,CASSLGTANTGELFF
NA,TRBV18,TRBJ1-2,NA,TGTGCCAGCTCACCGGGCACAGACCTAAACTATGGCTACACCTTC,CASSPGTDLNYGYTF